This T cell receptor beta chain is drawn from a study of blood T cells in healthy people across ages. To note about this clonotype: Its antigen is currently unknown.

The study isolated at least 7 million PBMCs from each sample. Total RNA extraction produced at least 6 micrograms (per sample) for the study. Primers used in a second PCR of about 7 to 12 cycles were a sample-barcoded 5' primer and a J-beta primer mix. TCRdb redid the calling of the 5' RACE reads with MiXCR, one entry per CDR3 protein. The sample has fewer than 750,000 distinct CDR3 sequences, around 48% seen once. The study's findings and limits: There were more naive CD4+ cells and higher diversity in long-lived donors than in aged donors.

V shed 1 base and J 6 bases; nucleotides not matched to a gene: 5. The CDR3 length is 14 residues. Germline CDR1 reads DFQATT; CDR2 reads SNEGSKA (reference sequence). Material: blood. The gene calls are TRBV20-1 and TRBJ2-1, with TRBD2 identical over 8 bases. This clonotype was obtained from a man at least 80 years old in good health. CDR3 amino acids: CSARVVLAVNEQFF. CDR3 bases: TGCAGTGCTAGAGTCGTACTAGCGGTCAATGAGCAGTTCTTC.